The 32 T cell receptor beta chains given below trace back to one sample, sequenced in a study of T-cell memory formation after mild COVID-19. TCRdb called the 5' RACE reads again in MiXCR, with one record for every CDR3 protein. Of more than 300,000 distinct CDR3 sequences in the sample, approximately 14% were seen once. The material sequenced was PBMCs or a T cell subset sorted from them (not recorded which). The receptors were gathered from a man younger than 35 who had mild COVID-19 (a few samples of this study predate the infection). Cell type and time point are not known.

At least ten counts were recorded for this clonotype. The chain couples TRBV27 to TRBJ1-5; 8 bases are a match to TRBD1. Germline values: CDR1 MNHEY, CDR2 SMNVEV (reference sequence). V was pared by 6 bases and J by 9 bases, with 10 bases of the junction left unmatched. The CDR3 runs 14 residues. This CDR3 is CASRLGQGIGPQHF. CDR3 DNA: TGTGCCAGCAGACTCGGACAGGGAATAGGGCCCCAGCATTTT.

The chain employs TRBV14 and TRBJ2-5; TRBD1 matches 12 bases. V lost 0 bases and J lost 5; bases outside the gene matches: 7. The germline gives CDR1 SGHDN, CDR2 FVKESK. The CDR3 has 17 amino acids. The CDR3 DNA reads TGTGCCAGCAGCCAAGATTGGGGGACAGGGGGCAGTGAGACCCAGTACTTC. It is translated as CASSQDWGTGGSETQYF.

In its sample, this clonotype was seen many times. CDR3 region: CASSFPRTGRDEQYF. DNA for the CDR3: TGTGCCAGCAGCTTCCCCAGGACAGGGCGCGACGAGCAGTACTTC. The V call is TRBV11-1, the J call TRBJ2-7; 8 bases are shared with TRBD1. V shed 3 bases and J 5 bases; nucleotides not matched to a gene: 9. The germline CDR1 and CDR2 sequences are SGHAT and FQDESV (reference sequence). There are 15 residues in the CDR3.

There are a few counts of this clonotype. V and J are TRBV20-1 and TRBJ2-5; perhaps TRBD1 as D (5 bases). Trimming took 3 bases from V and 5 from J, leaving 13 bases between them. The CDR3 has 13 residues. From germline, CDR1 is DFQATT and CDR2 SNEGSKA (reference sequence). The CDR3 DNA is TGCAGTGCTAGGCTGGCAGGGAAGGAGACCCAGTACTTC. Amino acid sequence: CSARLAGKETQYF.

This clonotype appeared many times. The rearrangement links TRBV5-1 to TRBJ2-1; D call uncertain. The CDR3 length is 15 residues. The V end lost 3 bases, the J end lost 3 bases, and 13 bases lay between the germline ends. Germline CDR1 is SGHRS and CDR2 is YFSETQ. The CDR3 coding sequence is TGCGCCAGCAGCTCGCTCCTGTCCAGCTACAATGAGCAGTTCTTC. It yields the protein CASSSLLSSYNEQFF.

This clonotype occurred many times. V usage is TRBV7-3 and J usage is TRBJ1-5; 8 bases line up with TRBD1. The CDR3 has 13 amino acids. CDR1 is SGHTA and CDR2 is FQGTGA in the germline V gene. The V segment lost 5 bases and the J segment 8 bases; nucleotides outside the gene matches: 5. CDR3 protein: CASSQTGGKPQHF. The CDR3, as DNA: TGTGCCAGCAGCCAAACAGGGGGTAAGCCCCAGCATTTT.

This clonotype has just a few counts. The chain uses TRBV6-6 and TRBJ1-5, with D possibly being TRBD1 (5 bases). In germline, CDR1 is MNHNY, CDR2 SVGAGI (reference sequence). Trimming took off 2 bases at V and 1 base at J, with 12 bases between the two ends. The CDR3 loop spans 16 amino acids. CDR3 sequence (DNA): TGTGCCAGCAGTTACCTAACGACAGCAAGCAATCAGCCCCAGCATTTT. The encoded protein is CASSYLTTASNQPQHF.

This sequence joins TRBV18 and TRBJ1-2, with TRBD1 matching 10 bases. There are 16 residues in the CDR3. Germline CDR1 and CDR2: KGHSH and LQKENI. The trim removed 2 bases at V and 1 base at J, leaving 4 bases unmatched. CDR3 sequence: CASSPWTGGDNYGYTF. The CDR3 coding sequence is TGTGCCAGCTCACCATGGACAGGGGGAGATAACTATGGCTACACCTTC.

The table lists this clonotype with a few counts. V and J are TRBV6-5 and TRBJ1-6; D ambiguous. V lost 6 bases, J lost 12 bases, and 12 bases lay in between. The CDR3 length is 12 residues. In germline, CDR1 is MNHEY, CDR2 SVGAGI. The CDR3 bases are TGTGCCAGCAGACCCACCCTGGGACCCCTCCACTTT. Amino acid sequence: CASRPTLGPLHF.

The chain has TRBV7-6 and TRBJ1-1, with no clear D. The ends were cut back, 0 bases at V and 7 bases at J, with 9 bases in the middle. CDR1 and CDR2 from the germline V gene are SGHVS and FNYEAQ. This CDR3 spans 13 amino acids. The CDR3 spells CASSLAFEGEAFF. The CDR3 bases are TGTGCCAGCAGCTTAGCCTTCGAGGGTGAAGCTTTCTTT.

This clonotype was detected only a few times. The genes are TRBV29-1 and TRBJ2-4; D may be TRBD1 (8 bases). The CDR3 runs to 14 residues. Trimming shortened V by 0 bases and J by 7 bases, and 13 bases separated the two germline ends. Germline values: CDR1 SQVTM, CDR2 ANQGSEA. The CDR3 DNA is TGCAGCGTTGAAGATACAGGGGGGGACAACATTCAGTACTTC. It yields the protein CSVEDTGGDNIQYF.

The J gene is TRBJ2-5, the V gene TRBV4-2, with 8 bases identical to TRBD2. Germline assignment: CDR1 LGHNA and CDR2 YNFKEQ. CDR3 length: 16 residues. Trimming cost V 0 bases and J 5 bases; bases outside gene matches: 8. The CDR3 spells CASSQEWTSLWETQYF. CDR3 nucleotide sequence: TGTGCCAGCAGCCAAGAGTGGACTAGCCTATGGGAGACCCAGTACTTC.

Only a few counts were recorded for this clonotype. The chain links TRBV5-6 to TRBJ2-2; possibly TRBD1 for D (6 bases). This CDR3 comprises 19 residues. V was cut by 0 bases and J by 8 bases, with 26 bases left in between. The germline V gene has CDR1 SGHDT and CDR2 YYEEEE. CDR3 DNA sequence: TGTGCCAGCAGCTTGGATCTGGGACACCCTCCTGTCTATCCGGGGGAGCTGTTTTTT. Amino acids: CASSLDLGHPPVYPGELFF.

This chain uses TRBV10-3 with TRBJ2-3; D not certain. The CDR3 loop spans 14 amino acids. CDR1 is ENHRY, CDR2 SYGVKD, per germline. V lost 10 bases to trimming and J lost 0 bases, with 14 bases between them. CDR3 DNA sequence: TGTGCCACCCAACGTTGGACCAGCACAGATACGCAGTATTTT. Its translation is CATQRWTSTDTQYF.

V is TRBV10-3 and J is TRBJ2-5; the D gene is possibly TRBD1 (5 bases). V lost 6 bases and J lost 4, with 12 bases in between. There are 13 residues in the CDR3. The germline V gene has CDR1 ENHRY and CDR2 SYGVKD. The chain's CDR3 is CAIRGTRGETQYF. The CDR3 DNA reads TGTGCCATCAGGGGTACAAGGGGAGAGACCCAGTACTTC.

This clonotype has just a few counts. This chain links TRBV6-5 with TRBJ1-1; possibly TRBD1 for D (5 bases). Deletions cut 7 bases from V and 6 bases from J, with 18 bases between. The CDR3 has 14 amino acids. Germline assignment: CDR1 MNHEY and CDR2 SVGAGI. Written as DNA, the CDR3 is TGTGCCAGCAAGCCTCCGGGACGGAGGTCTGAAGCTTTCTTT. It is translated as CASKPPGRRSEAFF.

This clonotype was seen ten or more times. V usage is TRBV12-3 or TRBV12-4 and J usage is TRBJ2-1; tentatively, D is TRBD2 (5 bases). V dropped 3 bases and J dropped 10 bases, with 10 bases sitting between them. The length of the CDR3 is 12 residues. The CDR3 DNA sequence: TGTGCCAGCAGTTTTGAGGGTGGCGAGCAGTTCTTC. Translating gives CASSFEGGEQFF.

The rearrangement links TRBV21-1 to TRBJ2-7; the D call of TRBD1 is as the table states it, not checked on the DNA. TRBV21-1 is annotated as a pseudogene. The CDR3 length is 17 residues. The CDR3 sequence is CASSKSILRDRVYEQYF. In nucleotides, the CDR3 is TGTGCCAGCAGCAAATCGATCCTCCGGGACAGGGTCTACGAGCAGTACTTC.

This rearrangement joins TRBV10-3 to TRBJ1-4; possible D gene TRBD1, 5 bases. The CDR3 is made up of 14 amino acids. With 6 bases removed from V and 8 bases from J, the gap between germline ends came to 16 bases. Germline V gives CDR1 ENHRY, CDR2 SYGVKD. Written as DNA, the CDR3 is TGTGCCATCAGCCCAGGGAAAGTAAAGGAAAAACTGTTTTTT. Protein: CAISPGKVKEKLFF.

The V and J genes are TRBV5-1 and TRBJ2-3; D might be TRBD1 (6 bases). The V end lost 5 bases, the J end lost 4 bases, and 20 bases lay between the germline ends. The germline gives CDR1 SGHRS, CDR2 YFSETQ. The length of the CDR3 is 16 residues. CDR3 residues: CASRRTPRGTADTQYF. DNA for the CDR3: TGCGCCAGCAGACGAACCCCCAGGGGAACGGCAGATACGCAGTATTTT.

The J gene is TRBJ2-2, the V gene TRBV7-2, with D tentatively TRBD1 (5 bases). Between the trimmed V and J ends, which lost 4 bases and 6 bases, there was a span of 12 bases. This CDR3 is built from 14 residues. Germline assignment: CDR1 SGHTA and CDR2 FQGNSA. The CDR3 is CASSSHQGAGELFF. CDR3 DNA: TGTGCCAGCAGCTCGCACCAGGGTGCCGGGGAGCTGTTTTTT.

This clonotype has more than one count but fewer than ten. The V call is TRBV9, the J call TRBJ2-4, with 9 nucleotides matching TRBD2. The CDR3 is 12 amino acids. The V and J ends lost 4 bases and 15 bases, in that order; junction bases with no gene match: 8. Germline V gene sequence: CDR1 SGDLS, CDR2 YYNGEE. The CDR3 protein is CASSPGGRARYF. In DNA form, the CDR3 reads TGTGCCAGCAGCCCGGGCGGGAGGGCTCGGTACTTC.

This clonotype was observed many times. The chain has TRBV11-2 and TRBJ2-5; 8 positions match TRBD2. Germline assignment: CDR1 SGHAT and CDR2 FQNNGV. The CDR3 loop spans 15 amino acids. The ends lost 2 bases at V and 5 bases at J; junction bases unmatched: 7. CDR3: CASSLTQRGKETQYF. CDR3 DNA sequence: TGTGCCAGCAGCTTAACACAGCGGGGGAAGGAGACCCAGTACTTC.

The chain has TRBV5-1 and TRBJ2-5; D call uncertain. The V end was cut by 0 bases, the J end by 5 bases, with 11 bases between. The CDR3 is 14 amino acids. Germline V CDR1 and CDR2: SGHRS, YFSETQ. CDR3 residues: CASSLEAARETQYF. The CDR3 region has the DNA TGCGCCAGCAGCTTGGAGGCAGCTAGGGAGACCCAGTACTTC.

Only a few counts were recorded for this clonotype. The rearrangement uses TRBV5-6 and TRBJ2-3, with 8 bases fitting TRBD2. Germline CDR1 SGHDT, CDR2 YYEEEE. Trimming removed 3 bases from V and 1 base from J; junction bases left unmatched: 7. This CDR3 is built from 16 residues. The CDR3 sequence: CASSYLSGGRTDTQYF. As DNA, the CDR3 is TGTGCCAGCAGCTACTTAAGCGGGGGCCGCACAGATACGCAGTATTTT.

This clonotype was observed a handful of times. The V call is TRBV20-1, the J call TRBJ1-5; 10 bases are a match to TRBD1. After removal of 5 bases from V and 1 base from J, the junction contained 11 bases not matched to a gene. CDR1 and CDR2 from the germline V gene are DFQATT and SNEGSKA (reference sequence). The CDR3 consists of 17 residues. DNA for the CDR3: TGCAGTGCTGACCCGGGACAGGGGAGTTCGAGCAATCAGCCCCAGCATTTT. Its protein is CSADPGQGSSSNQPQHF.

This clonotype was seen more than once but under ten times. The J gene is TRBJ1-5, the V gene TRBV4-1; TRBD1 aligns across 8 bases. The length of the CDR3 is 17 residues. Trimming cost V 4 bases and J 2 bases; bases outside gene matches: 10. CDR1 MGHRA and CDR2 YSYEKL come from the germline V gene. The CDR3 reads CASSPDREHLGNQPQHF. The CDR3, as DNA: TGCGCCAGCAGCCCGGACAGGGAACATCTAGGCAATCAGCCCCAGCATTTT.

This clonotype was recorded many times. The genes are TRBV9 and TRBJ2-3, with 8 nucleotides matching TRBD2. This CDR3 region has 15 residues. In germline, CDR1 is SGDLS, CDR2 YYNGEE. The V gene end was trimmed by 3 bases and the J gene end by 6 bases; junction bases not matched to a gene: 9. DNA for the CDR3: TGTGCCAGCAGCGCCGCGGGGGGCGTGGTTGATACGCAGTATTTT. It codes for CASSAAGGVVDTQYF.

This chain links TRBV4-1 with TRBJ2-7; 8 bases fit TRBD1. Germline CDR1 is MGHRA and CDR2 is YSYEKL. Trimming cost V 1 base and J 6 bases; bases outside gene matches: 8. The CDR3 totals 15 residues. DNA of the CDR3: TGCGCCAGCAGCCAAGGAAGAGGACAGGGTGGCGAGCAGTACGTC. It yields the protein CASSQGRGQGGEQYV.

The V call is TRBV7-2, the J call TRBJ1-6; 7 nucleotides line up with TRBD1. This CDR3 contains 14 residues. V trimming: 3 bases; J trimming: 10 bases; junction bases outside the gene matches: 6. CDR1 and CDR2 (germline): SGHTA, FQGNSA. CDR3 sequence reads: CASSFRPQGSPLHF. In DNA, the CDR3 is TGTGCCAGCAGCTTCCGCCCACAGGGGTCACCCCTCCACTTT. The variable domain in full, completed from reference TRBV7-2 and TRBJ1-6, reads GAGVSQSPSNKVTEKGKDVELRCDPISGHTALYWYRQSLGQGLEFLIYFQGNSAPDKSGLPSDRFSAERTGGSVSTLTIQRTQQEDSAVYLCASSFRPQGSPLHFGNGTRLTVT.

This clonotype was seen many times. This sequence joins TRBV7-2 and TRBJ2-5, with D tentatively TRBD1 (6 bases). The CDR3 totals 16 residues. Per the germline V gene, CDR1 is SGHTA and CDR2 is FQGNSA. Trimming stripped 5 bases from V and 6 bases from J, with 22 bases between. The CDR3 spells CASSQEPRGGRKTQYF. CDR3 sequence (DNA): TGTGCCAGCAGCCAAGAGCCCAGGGGTGGGAGAAAGACCCAGTACTTC.

Here the CDR3 DNA reads TGTGCCAGCAGCTTAGTTGGGACAGTAGCCTACGAGCAGTACTTC. Residues: CASSLVGTVAYEQYF. This chain uses TRBV11-1 with TRBJ2-7, with 7 bases aligning to TRBD1. The CDR3 length is 15 residues. Germline lookup yields CDR1 SGHAT and CDR2 FQDESV (reference sequence). Trimming cost V 1 base and J 2 bases; bases outside gene matches: 5.